This T cell receptor (beta chain) emerged from a study of Ad26.COV2.S vaccination and SARS-CoV-2 variants. As for the study in general: Participant was drawn from the COV1001 Ad26.COV2.S trial arm. Once or twice, 56 days apart, Ad26.COV2.S was delivered intramuscularly. Overall study findings and caveats: Vaccine and placebo recipients had comparable breadth of non-spike TCRs.

This CDR3 comprises 15 residues. Trimming shortened V by 1 base and J by 2 bases, and 13 bases separated the two germline ends. Germline V lookup: CDR1 SGHRS, CDR2 YFSETQ. Regarding treatment: roughly 18 received Ad26.COV2.S at low or high dose, single or two shots; about five received placebo; per-sample allocation not given. Samples analyzed were those drawn on day 63 after the first vaccine or placebo injection. On this clone: The antigen is unknown.

Data came from immunoSEQ multiplex PCR; TCRdb stores just in-frame clones and leaves some out. The data show fewer than 800,000 clones, about 89% seen once. The sequenced sample was peripheral blood, obtained in a trial of Ad26.COV2.S vaccine versus placebo. The rearrangement joins TRBV5-1 to TRBJ2-7, with D possibly being TRBD1 (6 bases). The TCR originated in a person between 18 and 60 years old who received the Ad26.COV2.S COVID-19 vaccine or a placebo. The CDR3 sequence is CASSLPSGHTYEQYF. The CDR3 coding sequence is TGCGCCAGCAGCTTGCCCTCGGGACATACCTACGAGCAGTACTTC.